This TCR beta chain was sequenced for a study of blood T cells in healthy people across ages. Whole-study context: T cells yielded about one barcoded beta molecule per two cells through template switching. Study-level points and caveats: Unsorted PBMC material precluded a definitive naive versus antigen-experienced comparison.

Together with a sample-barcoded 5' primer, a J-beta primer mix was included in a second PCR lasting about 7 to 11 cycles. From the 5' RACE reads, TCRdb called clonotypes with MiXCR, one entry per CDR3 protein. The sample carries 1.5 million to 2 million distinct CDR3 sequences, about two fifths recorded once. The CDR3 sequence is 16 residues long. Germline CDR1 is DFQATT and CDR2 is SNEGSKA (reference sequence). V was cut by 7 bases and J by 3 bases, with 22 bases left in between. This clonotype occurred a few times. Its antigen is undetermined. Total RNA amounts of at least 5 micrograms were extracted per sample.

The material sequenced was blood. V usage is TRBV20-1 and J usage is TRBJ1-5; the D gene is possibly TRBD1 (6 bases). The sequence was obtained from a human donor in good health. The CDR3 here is CSVTTGLRGANQPQHF. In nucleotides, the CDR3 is TGCAGTGTCACTACAGGGTTAAGGGGTGCCAATCAGCCCCAGCATTTT.